The clone carrying this T cell receptor (beta chain) was counted once. Its cognate antigen is unknown. Splitting of CD4+ cells produced CD45RA+ naive and CD45RA-negative memory subsets. The assay was immunoSEQ multiplex PCR, and TCRdb's table has in-frame clones only and misses some. The data hold roughly 1,500,000 clones, with nearly 99% observed a single time. From germline, CDR1 is SEHNR and CDR2 FQNEAQ (reference sequence). The CDR3 sequence is 19 residues long. Trimming took off 4 bases at V and 0 bases at J, with 19 bases between the two ends. The sample belongs to a study of shared clonotypes between healthy human individuals. Findings and limits, study-wide: Deeper or shallower sequencing was expected to change how clonotypes are shared among donors. Naive subsets tended to show greater estimated richness than memory subsets.

The material sequenced was naive CD4+ T cells sorted from blood. The subset was: CD45RA+ positively selected. The receptor comes from a man aged 25 to 40 in good health. This chain connects TRBV7-9 to TRBJ2-6; tentatively, D is TRBD1 (6 bases). Here the CDR3 DNA reads TGTGCCAGCAGCTCCGCTGGGGGCCAGGAATTCTCTGGGGCCAACGTCCTGACTTTC. This codes for CASSSAGGQEFSGANVLTF.